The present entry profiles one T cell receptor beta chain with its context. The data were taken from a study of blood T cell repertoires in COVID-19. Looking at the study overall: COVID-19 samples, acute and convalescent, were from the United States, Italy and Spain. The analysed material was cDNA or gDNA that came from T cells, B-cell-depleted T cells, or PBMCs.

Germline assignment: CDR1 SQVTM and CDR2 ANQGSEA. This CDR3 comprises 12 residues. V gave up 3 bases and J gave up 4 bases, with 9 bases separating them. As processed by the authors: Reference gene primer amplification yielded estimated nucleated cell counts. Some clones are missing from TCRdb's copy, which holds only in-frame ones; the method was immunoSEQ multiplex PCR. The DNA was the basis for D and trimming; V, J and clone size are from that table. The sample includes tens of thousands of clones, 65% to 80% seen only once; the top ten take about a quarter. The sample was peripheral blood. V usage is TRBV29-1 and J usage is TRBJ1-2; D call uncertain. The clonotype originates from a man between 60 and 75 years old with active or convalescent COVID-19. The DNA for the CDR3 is TGCAGCGTTGATTTGGTTAGCTATGGCTACACCTTC. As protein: CSVDLVSYGYTF.